These T cell receptor beta chains were read from a single sample in a study of blood T cell repertoires in COVID-19. Assay: immunoSEQ multiplex PCR; the TCRdb copy retains only in-frame clones and omits some. This table holds 200,000 to 300,000 clones, 80% to 90% found once. Sequenced material: peripheral blood. These receptors all stem from a man in his forties or fifties who had recovered from COVID-19. Both conserved end residues are part of each CDR3. A D gene is named only where the DNA matches it firmly. Not every row has a clone size; where given, it reads once, few, many or a size class.

TRBJ2-5	NA	TRBD2	TRBV3-1/TRBV3-2	16	TGTGCCAGCAGCCCGGTCACTAGCGGGGGTGCCATGGCCCAGTACTTC	CASSPVTSGGAMAQYF
TRBJ2-7	few	TRBD2	TRBV6-5	16	TGTGCCAGCAGTTCGATCCCTTGGACTAGCGGGAACGAGCAGTACTTC	CASSSIPWTSGNEQYF
TRBJ2-5	NA	TRBD2	TRBV5-5	15	TGTGCCAGCAGCTTGTTGAGCGGGAGCAGGGAGACCCAGTACTTC	CASSLLSGSRETQYF
TRBJ1-1	NA	TRBD1	TRBV6-5	15	TGTGCCACGAGTTTCGATGTTGGGACAGGCACTGAAGCTTTCTTT	CATSFDVGTGTEAFF
TRBJ2-5	NA	TRBD1	TRBV2	15	TGTGCCAGCAGCGGGGACAGGGGGCAGGGAGAGACCCAGTACTTC	CASSGDRGQGETQYF
TRBJ1-2	NA	NA	TRBV5-6	14	TGTGCCAGCAGCTTGTCTCAGGGGATGTATGGCTACACCTTC	CASSLSQGMYGYTF
TRBJ2-2	many	TRBD1	TRBV5-1	15	TGCGCCAGCAGCCGACAGGGGGACCCGACCGGGGAGCTGTTTTTT	CASSRQGDPTGELFF
TRBJ2-1	many	TRBD2	TRBV7-2	15	TGTGCCAGCAGCTTAGGGGGACTAGCGCGGAATGAGCAGTTCTTC	CASSLGGLARNEQFF
TRBJ1-1	once	NA	TRBV20-1	11	TGCAGTGCTAGTTCCGAAGCCGAAGCTTTCTTT	CSASSEAEAFF
TRBJ2-5	NA	TRBD2	TRBV19	17	TGTGCCAGTAGTACCGGGACTAGCGGGACCTGGGGAGAGACCCAGTACTTC	CASSTGTSGTWGETQYF
TRBJ2-3	NA	TRBD2	TRBV5-6	17	TGTGCCAGCAGCCCCCGAGCTACTAGCGATTTCTTCGATACGCAGTATTTT	CASSPRATSDFFDTQYF
TRBJ2-7	NA	TRBD1	TRBV6-1	14	TGTGCCAGCAGTCAACGGGGACAGGGGCACGAGCAGTACTTC	CASSQRGQGHEQYF
TRBJ1-1	once	TRBD1	TRBV24-1	15	TGTGCCACCAGCACCGGGACAGGGAGATCCACTGAAGCTTTCTTT	CATSTGTGRSTEAFF
TRBJ1-2	NA	NA	TRBV29-1	12	TGCAGCGTTGAAGAAAGGGGAGGGGGCTACACCTTC	CSVEERGGGYTF
TRBJ2-3	NA	NA	TRBV27	13	TGTGCCAGCCGGGGGACTGTGGGGGATACGCAGTATTTT	CASRGTVGDTQYF
TRBJ2-1	NA	NA	TRBV27	16	TGTGCCAGCAGTTTCTCTCTCGGCGGAGGCTACAATGAGCAGTTCTTC	CASSFSLGGGYNEQFF
TRBJ1-4	NA	NA	TRBV7-2	13	TGTGCCAGCAGCAGGGGCTTTAATGAAAAACTGTTTTTT	CASSRGFNEKLFF
TRBJ1-1	NA	NA	TRBV7-2	13	TGTGCCAGCAGCTTAACCGGGGACACTGAAGCTTTCTTT	CASSLTGDTEAFF
TRBJ1-1	NA	TRBD1	TRBV5-1	16	TGCGCCAGCAGCTTGTTGATCAGGGGGGCGAACACTGAAGCTTTCTTT	CASSLLIRGANTEAFF
TRBJ2-7	NA	TRBD1	TRBV7-8	13	TGTGCCAGCAGCGCGGACAGGGAATACGAGCAGTACTTC	CASSADREYEQYF
TRBJ1-1	NA	NA	TRBV30	13	TGTGCCTGGACCAATACAGGGTACACTGAAGCTTTCTTT	CAWTNTGYTEAFF
TRBJ1-1	once	NA	TRBV5-6	13	TGTGCCAGCAGCGGGAGCGGGAACACTGAAGCTTTCTTT	CASSGSGNTEAFF
TRBJ2-6	NA	NA	TRBV18	18	TGTGCCAGCTCACCACTCCCCACACAGGGCTCTGGGGCCAACGTCCTGACTTTC	CASSPLPTQGSGANVLTF
TRBJ1-6	NA	NA	TRBV30	18	TGTGCCTGGAGTGTAAAAGGCCCGGGGGGCGCGTATAATTCACCCCTCCACTTT	CAWSVKGPGGAYNSPLHF
TRBJ2-7	NA	NA	TRBV30	13	TGTGCCTGGGGAAGGGGTCTGAGGTACGAGCAGTACTTC	CAWGRGLRYEQYF
TRBJ2-7	NA	NA	TRBV7-2	16	TGTGCCAGCAGCCCCAACTCCCCGGACACATCCTACGAGCAGTACTTC	CASSPNSPDTSYEQYF
TRBJ2-1	NA	TRBD2	TRBV5-1	15	TGCGCCAGCAGCCCCGGGACTAGCGGATACAATGAGCAGTTCTTC	CASSPGTSGYNEQFF
TRBJ1-3	NA	TRBD1	TRBV9	18	TGTGCCAGCAGCGAACAGACAGGGGGCGCGTCTGCTGGAAACACCATATATTTT	CASSEQTGGASAGNTIYF
TRBJ2-3	NA	TRBD1	TRBV30	15	TGTGCCTGGAGTGTAGGGACAGGGCGCACAGATACGCAGTATTTT	CAWSVGTGRTDTQYF
TRBJ1-2	NA	TRBD1	TRBV7-8	15	TGTGCCAGCAGACCCGAGGGACAGGGCCTCTATGGCTACACCTTC	CASRPEGQGLYGYTF
TRBJ2-1	NA	NA	TRBV5-1	14	TGCGCCAGCAGCTTGACAGCGGGCTACAATGAGCAGTTCTTC	CASSLTAGYNEQFF
TRBJ1-2	NA	TRBD1	TRBV12-3/TRBV12-4	13	TGTGCCAGCAGTTTAGCTGTGGACAGGGCCTACACCTTC	CASSLAVDRAYTF
TRBJ1-1	few	NA	TRBV5-5	13	TGTGCCAGCAGCTCCGCAGGGGACACTGAAGCTTTCTTT	CASSSAGDTEAFF
TRBJ1-6	NA	TRBD1	TRBV3-1/TRBV3-2	20	TGTGCCAGCAGCCTCGGACGGGGACAGGGGTCGAGCTCCTATAATTCACCCCTCCACTTT	CASSLGRGQGSSSYNSPLHF
TRBJ2-7	NA	TRBD2	TRBV9	15	TGTGCCAGCAGCCCGACTAGCGGGGGGGCGATTGAGCAGTACTTC	CASSPTSGGAIEQYF
TRBJ2-3	NA	NA	TRBV7-2	14	TGTGCCAGCAGCCAGAGACAGCGCACAGATACGCAGTATTTT	CASSQRQRTDTQYF
TRBJ2-3	NA	TRBD2	TRBV9	14	TGTGCCAGCAGCGCTCTAGCGGGGACAGATACGCAGTATTTT	CASSALAGTDTQYF
TRBJ2-7	NA	NA	TRBV4-3	16	TGCGCCAGCAGCCAAGAATGGCAGGTGAGCTCCTACGAGCAGTACTTC	CASSQEWQVSSYEQYF
TRBJ2-3	NA	NA	TRBV19	14	TGTGCCAGCCGATCAGTGACTAGCACAGATACGCAGTATTTT	CASRSVTSTDTQYF
TRBJ1-1	NA	TRBD1	TRBV3-1/TRBV3-2	14	TGTGCCAGCAGCCAAGGGGGGACAGGGCGTGAAGCTTTCTTT	CASSQGGTGREAFF
TRBJ2-3	NA	TRBD2	TRBV7-9	13	TGTGCCAGCAGCTTATGGGGGGGTGATACGCAGTATTTT	CASSLWGGDTQYF
TRBJ2-2	NA	NA	TRBV19	15	TGTGCCAGTAGTAGGCAGGGAAAGAACACCGGGGAGCTGTTTTTT	CASSRQGKNTGELFF
TRBJ1-1	NA	TRBD1	TRBV11-3	13	TGTGCCAGCAGCTCTCAGGGGGACACTGAAGCTTTCTTT	CASSSQGDTEAFF
TRBJ2-7	few	TRBD2	TRBV11-2	16	TGTGCCAGCAGCACCCGGCCGGGACTAGCGGCCTACGAGCAGTACTTC	CASSTRPGLAAYEQYF
TRBJ2-7	NA	TRBD2	TRBV4-1	15	TGCGCCAGCAGCCAGCTAGCGGGAGGGCCCTACGAGCAGTACTTC	CASSQLAGGPYEQYF
TRBJ2-2	NA	NA	TRBV9	14	TGTGCCAGCAGCGTAGCCTGGGGGGCCGGGGAGCTGTTTTTT	CASSVAWGAGELFF
TRBJ1-5	NA	TRBD1	TRBV6-6	18	TGTGCCAGCAGTCGCCCGGGACAGGGGCGGAATGGCAATCAGCCCCAGCATTTT	CASSRPGQGRNGNQPQHF
TRBJ1-2	NA	TRBD1	TRBV30	17	TGTGCCTGGAGTGATCTGGGACAGGGGATACCCGGCTATGGCTACACCTTC	CAWSDLGQGIPGYGYTF
TRBJ2-1	NA	NA	TRBV21-1	13	TGTGCCAGCAGCAAAGTTAGAAACAATGAGCAGTTCTTC	CASSKVRNNEQFF
TRBJ2-3	NA	NA	TRBV11-3	14	TGTGCCAGCAGCTTAGGGCGGAGCACAGATACGCAGTATTTT	CASSLGRSTDTQYF
TRBJ1-2	once	NA	TRBV21-1	16	TGTGCCAGCCCTGTCGCCAGGGTAGAAGTCGGCTATGGCTACACCTTC	CASPVARVEVGYGYTF
TRBJ1-2	NA	NA	TRBV6-2/TRBV6-3	13	TGTGCCAGCAGTTCCGACAGGATCTATGGCTACACCTTC	CASSSDRIYGYTF
TRBJ2-1	NA	NA	TRBV19	15	TGTGCCAGTAGTTCCCTCGCGGGGCAGGCCAATGAGCAGTTCTTC	CASSSLAGQANEQFF
TRBJ1-1	NA	NA	TRBV3-1/TRBV3-2	14	TGTGCCAGCAGCCAGCAACCGGGGGGGACTGAAGCTTTCTTT	CASSQQPGGTEAFF
TRBJ1-6	NA	TRBD1	TRBV19	14	TGTGCCAGTAGTAACAACAGGGGCAATTCACCCCTCCACTTT	CASSNNRGNSPLHF
TRBJ2-7	NA	TRBD1	TRBV5-6	15	TGTGCCAGCAGCACCCTAAGTTGGGACAGGGGACGGCAGTACTTC	CASSTLSWDRGRQYF
TRBJ1-2	NA	NA	TRBV7-9	15	TGTGCCAGCAGCCAGTGGACACCTCGGAACTATGGCTACACCTTC	CASSQWTPRNYGYTF
TRBJ1-1	NA	NA	TRBV7-9	13	TGTGCCAGCAGCTTGACAGATAACACTGAAGCTTTCTTT	CASSLTDNTEAFF
TRBJ1-1	NA	TRBD1	TRBV9	15	TGTGCCAGCAGCGATGGGACAGGGGGGTACACTGAAGCTTTCTTT	CASSDGTGGYTEAFF